Listed below are T cell receptor beta chains from one sample, sequenced in a study of a mutant IDH1 vaccine in newly diagnosed glioma. Generated by immunoSEQ multiplex PCR, the TCRdb table keeps only in-frame clones and is missing some. The sample includes under 85,000 clones, 85% of them seen just once. Their antigens are not known. The starting material was PBMCs, obtained from a glioma patient whose treatment included an IDH1 peptide vaccine. The receptors shown here come from a woman in her forties or fifties with glioma. The conserved cysteine and the conserved F or W are not part of the CDR3 here. A row's size may be missing; if present it is once, few, many or a size class.

>NA|15|TRBV19
ASSILASGGSYNEQF
>NA|14|TRBV6-6
ASSFRTGGGNQPQH
>NA|12|TRBV5-1
ASSLGHVSYEQY
>NA|12|TRBV6-1
ASSPGTTRTEAF
>NA|12|TRBV18
ASSISVGDSPLH
>NA|12|TRBV27
ASSSGGGNTEAF
>NA|13|TRBV4-2
ASSQPGQGRTEAF
>NA|12|TRBV5-5
ASSFWGSTDTQY
>NA|14|TRBV5-1
ASSLGQGDYNSPLH
>NA|13|TRBV14
ASSQEGRTNYGYT
>NA|14|TRBV19
ASSLAGGRNTGELF
>NA|12|TRBV5-6
ASKERDLQETQY
>NA|12|TRBV27
ASSWRPEGTEAF
>NA|13|TRBV9
ASSVEGANTGELF
>NA|12|TRBV29-1
SVGASGSSDTQY
>few|12|TRBV21-1
ASSEPVHASALH
>NA|13|TRBV19
ASSIFIRGETEAF
>NA|12|TRBV30
AWSKGQGSSPLH
>NA|13|TRBV30
AWRRWDSWTGELF
>NA|14|TRBV28
ASSHGRQVPRYGYT
>NA|9|TRBV6-5
ASRSSYEQY
>NA|15|TRBV10-1
ASSHGTGRNMNTEAF
>NA|12|TRBV5-1
ASSLATNTGELF
>NA|10|TRBV28
ASSFSTDTQY
>NA|13|TRBV7-9
ASSPGQGLNTEAF
>NA|13|TRBV27
ASSLSGTGRVEQY
>NA|12|TRBV30
AWSTGVDGEKLF
>NA|14|TRBV27
ASSLTGTLVNYGYT
>NA|13|TRBV5-4
ASSSDRGEGNTIY
>NA|13|TRBV6-1
ASRGGLPDPYEQF
>NA|13|TRBV2
ASSVTGTGAYEQY
>NA|14|TRBV9
ASSVRHHATNEKLF
>NA|12|TRBV18
ASSPGQVPDTQY